The 20 T cell receptor beta chains given below trace back to one sample, sequenced in a study of blood T cell repertoires in COVID-19. Profiled with immunoSEQ multiplex PCR; TCRdb holds only in-frame clones, not every one. This table has around 230,000 clones, less than 90% appearing once. The specimen was PBMCs or T cells enriched from blood (not recorded which). Every receptor here comes from a woman in her twenties or thirties who had recovered from COVID-19.

CDR3 nucleotides: TGTGCCAGCAGCGACGGAGGTTACGAGCAGTACTTC. Amino acids: CASSDGGYEQYF. The V and J genes are TRBV9 and TRBJ2-7; possibly TRBD2 for D (5 bases). The germline V and J ends were trimmed by 3 bases and 4 bases, with 8 bases remaining between them. CDR1 SGDLS and CDR2 YYNGEE come from the germline V gene. This CDR3 comprises 12 residues. Together with reference TRBV9 and TRBJ2-7, the CDR3 gives the full variable domain: DSGVTQTPKHLITATGQRVTLRCSPRSGDLSVYWYQQSLDQGLQFLIQYYNGEERAKGNILERFSAQQFPDLHSELNLSSLELGDSALYFCASSDGGYEQYFGPGTRLTVT.

This clone was recorded once. The chain joins TRBV10-3 to TRBJ1-5; 9 nucleotides match TRBD1. The germline V gene encodes CDR1 ENHRY and CDR2 SYGVKD. The V and J ends lost 0 bases and 5 bases, in that order; junction bases with no gene match: 5. This CDR3 spans 16 amino acids. CDR3 nucleotides: TGTGCCATCAGTGAGTCGAGGACAGGGGAGGATCAGCCCCAGCATTTT. It translates to CAISESRTGEDQPQHF.

The chain links TRBV4-1 to TRBJ1-6; D gene uncertain. The CDR3 loop spans 13 amino acids. Looked up from germline, CDR1 is MGHRA and CDR2 is YSYEKL. V was cut by 0 bases and J by 10 bases, with 7 bases left in between. Here the CDR3 DNA reads TGCGCCAGCAGCCAAGAGGAGGAATCACCCCTCCACTTT. It codes for CASSQEEESPLHF.

This chain uses TRBV7-6 with TRBJ2-5, with a weak D call TRBD2 (5 bases). Germline V gives CDR1 SGHVS, CDR2 FNYEAQ. The CDR3 is 16 amino acids. V was cut by 0 bases and J by 0 bases, with 11 bases left in between. The CDR3 is CASSLAWGEHQETQYF. CDR3 DNA sequence: TGTGCCAGCAGCTTAGCGTGGGGAGAACACCAAGAGACCCAGTACTTC. Supplemented by reference TRBV7-6 and TRBJ2-5, the full variable domain reads GAGVSQSPRYKVTKRGQDVALRCDPISGHVSLYWYRQALGQGPEFLTYFNYEAQQDKSGLPNDRFSAERPEGSISTLTIQRTEQRDSAMYRCASSLAWGEHQETQYFGPGTRLLVL.

This clone has a handful of counts. The V gene is TRBV10-3, the J gene TRBJ2-7; 7 bases are shared with TRBD2. Germline values: CDR1 ENHRY, CDR2 SYGVKD. The CDR3 length is 15 residues. Trimming removed 3 bases from V and 6 bases from J; junction bases left unmatched: 11. This CDR3 is CAISDGRGSFSEQYF. CDR3 sequence (DNA): TGTGCCATCAGTGACGGGCGGGGGAGTTTTTCCGAGCAGTACTTC.

This CDR3 is CASSPLLAGELFF. CDR3 sequence (DNA): TGTGCCAGCAGCCCCCTACTAGCCGGGGAGCTGTTTTTT. This chain connects TRBV7-3 to TRBJ2-2, with TRBD2 as a possible D gene (5 bases). There are 13 residues in the CDR3. Germline assignment: CDR1 SGHTA and CDR2 FQGTGA. V was cut by 5 bases and J by 6 bases, with 10 bases left in between. Using reference TRBV7-3 and TRBJ2-2 for the parts outside the CDR3, the full variable domain is GAGVSQTPSNKVTEKGKYVELRCDPISGHTALYWYRQSLGQGPEFLIYFQGTGAADDSGLPNDRFFAVRPEGSVSTLKIQRTERGDSAVYLCASSPLLAGELFFGEGSRLTVL.

The chain links TRBV2 to TRBJ1-2; a weak D match, TRBD1 (6 bases). Germline CDR1 SNHLY, CDR2 FYNNEI. The germline V and J ends were trimmed by 2 bases and 1 base, with 8 bases remaining between them. The CDR3 length is 14 residues. Here the CDR3 reads CASSEPRGNYGYTF. For the CDR3, the DNA is TGTGCCAGCAGTGAACCCAGGGGTAACTATGGCTACACCTTC.

The V gene is TRBV5-6, the J gene TRBJ1-1, with a tentative D call TRBD1 (6 bases). V was shortened by 4 bases and J by 7 bases, with 14 bases between the two germline ends. Germline V CDR1 and CDR2: SGHDT, YYEEEE. The CDR3 is made up of 13 amino acids. Here the CDR3 DNA reads TGTGCCAGCAGCCTGCTCCAGGGGTATGAAGCTTTCTTT. Translating gives CASSLLQGYEAFF.

The rearrangement links TRBV18 to TRBJ2-5; 7 nucleotides align to TRBD1. Looked up from germline, CDR1 is KGHSH and CDR2 is LQKENI. The ends lost 0 bases at V and 1 base at J; junction bases unmatched: 5. The CDR3 runs 16 residues. The CDR3 loop is CASSPPGGGFQETQYF. DNA for the CDR3: TGTGCCAGCTCACCACCAGGGGGCGGTTTCCAAGAGACCCAGTACTTC.

The rearrangement uses TRBV5-1 and TRBJ1-6; 7 nucleotides align to TRBD1. The junction had 11 bases not matched to a gene; V was cut back by 4 bases and J by 7 bases. CDR3 size: 16 residues. Germline V lookup: CDR1 SGHRS, CDR2 YFSETQ. CDR3 loop: CASSTQGGVVNSPLHF. DNA for the CDR3: TGCGCCAGCAGCACCCAGGGGGGAGTTGTGAATTCACCCCTCCACTTT.

This chain joins TRBV27 and TRBJ2-7; D is possibly TRBD2 (6 bases). CDR3 length: 13 amino acids. The V gene lost 4 bases and the J gene lost 2 bases, with 9 bases spanning the gap. Germline CDR1 reads MNHEY; CDR2 reads SMNVEV (reference sequence). The CDR3, as DNA: TGTGCCAGCAGTTGGGGGGACCCCTACGAGCAGTACTTC. The encoded protein is CASSWGDPYEQYF.

The V call is TRBV11-2, the J call TRBJ1-5, with D hard to call. Trimming pared 5 bases from V and 0 bases from J, leaving 11 bases between. Per germline, CDR1 SGHAT and CDR2 FQNNGV. The CDR3 has 15 residues. The CDR3 DNA is TGTGCCAGCAGCCCCGAGACAAATAGCAATCAGCCCCAGCATTTT. Protein: CASSPETNSNQPQHF.

This clone was counted a single time. This sequence joins TRBV7-2 and TRBJ2-6, with D tentatively TRBD1 (5 bases). CDR1 is SGHTA and CDR2 is FQGNSA in the germline V gene. This CDR3 has 16 residues. V was trimmed by 2 bases and J by 0 bases, leaving 8 bases between them. The CDR3 protein is CASSLQGSSGANVLTF. The CDR3 DNA is TGTGCCAGCAGCTTACAGGGTTCCTCTGGGGCCAACGTCCTGACTTTC.

This rearrangement joins TRBV27 to TRBJ1-6; 7 positions match TRBD1. The V and J ends lost 5 bases and 4 bases, in that order; junction bases with no gene match: 2. The germline V gene has CDR1 MNHEY and CDR2 SMNVEV (reference sequence). This CDR3 has 14 residues. Here the CDR3 DNA reads TGTGCCAGCAGTACGGGACAGTATAATTCACCCCTCCACTTT. As protein: CASSTGQYNSPLHF.

This chain uses TRBV18 with TRBJ1-2; tentative D call: TRBD1 (6 bases). This CDR3 region has 15 residues. The germline V gene has CDR1 KGHSH and CDR2 LQKENI. V gave up 4 bases and J gave up 5 bases, with 17 bases separating them. In DNA, the CDR3 is TGTGCCAGCTCACAGGGGACACCCGCTCCGTATGGCTACACCTTC. Translated, it gives CASSQGTPAPYGYTF.

This rearrangement joins TRBV7-3 to TRBJ2-1, with 8 bases aligning to TRBD2. The CDR3 covers 14 residues. Germline trimming cut 2 bases from V and 5 bases from J; bases unmatched to any gene: 2. Germline V gene data show CDR1 as SGHTA and CDR2 as FQGTGA. In DNA form, the CDR3 reads TGTGCCAGCAGCTTAGCGGGGGGCCACAATGAGCAGTTCTTC. Translation: CASSLAGGHNEQFF.

This chain connects TRBV4-2 to TRBJ2-2, with D unclear. V was clipped by 1 base and J by 5 bases, with 11 bases between them. CDR3 length: 15 residues. Germline CDR1 is LGHNA and CDR2 is YNFKEQ. The CDR3 DNA is TGTGCCAGCAGCCAAGTGGCAGGAAGAACCGGGGAGCTGTTTTTT. It is translated as CASSQVAGRTGELFF.

The chain recombines TRBV4-2 with TRBJ2-4, with D perhaps TRBD2 (6 bases). This CDR3 comprises 16 residues. The V gene's germline CDR1 is LGHNA and CDR2 YNFKEQ. Between the trimmed V and J ends, which lost 0 bases and 0 bases, there was a span of 9 bases. CDR3 protein: CASSQERRVAKNIQYF. The DNA of the CDR3 is TGTGCCAGCAGCCAAGAAAGGAGGGTAGCCAAAAACATTCAGTACTTC.

The chain carries TRBV7-3 and TRBJ2-6; D unclear. The CDR3 sequence is 15 residues long. CDR1 and CDR2 (germline): SGHTA, FQGTGA. Trimming took off 1 base at V and 2 bases at J, with 6 bases between the two ends. The chain's CDR3 is CASSLRVPGANVLTF. CDR3 DNA sequence: TGTGCCAGCAGCTTAAGAGTTCCTGGGGCCAACGTCCTGACTTTC.

This clone was seen a single time. V is TRBV9 and J is TRBJ1-2; 10 nucleotides match TRBD1. Trimming took 0 bases from V and 8 from J; bases not matched to a gene: 7. The CDR3 covers 15 residues. Germline CDR1 is SGDLS and CDR2 is YYNGEE. In DNA form, the CDR3 reads TGTGCCAGCAGCGTAGGGGACAGGGGAGGCGGGGGCTACACCTTC. Translating gives CASSVGDRGGGGYTF.